This TCR beta chain appears in the sequencing data of a study of identical twins. Overall study findings and caveats: The study based its conclusions on cross-sectional statistical analysis and did not follow the same donors. Possibly, invariant MAIT and iNKT cells partly confounded zero-insertion analyses. With monozygotic twins, out-of-frame TCR alpha sharing exceeded what models estimated.

The CDR3 is 15 amino acids. V trimming: 3 bases; J trimming: 4 bases; junction bases outside the gene matches: 9. This clonotype has just a few counts. The antigen is unknown. TCRdb reprocessed the 5' RACE reads with MiXCR, giving one entry per CDR3 protein. The table lists about 530,000 distinct CDR3 sequences, more than 20% of them singletons. This same sample was also taken into another study, of yellow fever vaccine responses in identical twins.

This chain connects TRBV12-3 or TRBV12-4 to TRBJ2-7, with 7 nucleotides matching TRBD1. Input material: CD4+ T cells sorted from blood. This TCR derives from a young woman in good health. CDR3 residues: CASSFNRGSVYEQYF. In DNA, the CDR3 is TGTGCCAGCAGTTTTAACAGGGGTTCCGTTTACGAGCAGTACTTC.